This T cell receptor beta chain was obtained from a study of T cells in Graves' hyperthyroidism and ophthalmopathy. Ten or more counts support this clonotype. Germline lookup yields CDR1 MDHEN and CDR2 SYDVKM. This CDR3 has 14 amino acids. The V end was cut by 2 bases, the J end by 5 bases, with 13 bases between. Each person with ophthalmopathy scored at least 3 on the Clinical Activity Score, reached NOSPECS grade 4 or higher, and had been ill under 3 months. RNA transcripts were the template for amplifying TCR beta CDR3 regions. A first-round RT-PCR of the TCR CDR3 used the HTBI primer set. TCRdb recomputed calls from the multiplex PCR reads with MiXCR, one row per CDR3 protein. Of hundreds of thousands of distinct CDR3 sequences listed, about 20% were seen once; the top ten hold 30% to 40%.

This receptor was identified in a man aged 25 to 40 with Graves' ophthalmopathy. The source material was blood. The chain links TRBV28 to TRBJ2-7; D possibly matches TRBD1 or TRBD2 (6 bases each). For the CDR3, the DNA is TGTGCCAGCAGTTTAACAGGGAGGAGAGACGAGCAGTACTTC. Translation: CASSLTGRRDEQYF.